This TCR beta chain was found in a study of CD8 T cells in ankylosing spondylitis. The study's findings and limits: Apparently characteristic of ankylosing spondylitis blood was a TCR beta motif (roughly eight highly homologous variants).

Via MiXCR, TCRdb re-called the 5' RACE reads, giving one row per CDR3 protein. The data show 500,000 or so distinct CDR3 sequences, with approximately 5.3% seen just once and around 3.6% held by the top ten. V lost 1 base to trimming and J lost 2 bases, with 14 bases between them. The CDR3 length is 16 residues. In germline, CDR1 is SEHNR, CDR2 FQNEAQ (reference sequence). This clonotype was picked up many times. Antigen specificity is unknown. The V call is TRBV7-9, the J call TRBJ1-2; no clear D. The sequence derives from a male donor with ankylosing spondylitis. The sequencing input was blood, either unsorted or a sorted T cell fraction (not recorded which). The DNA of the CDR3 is TGTGCCAGCAGCTTAGAGAAGGACGGGTCGAACTATGGCTACACCTTC. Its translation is CASSLEKDGSNYGYTF.